This T cell receptor beta chain was profiled in a study of blood T cell repertoires in COVID-19. In the study overall: Sample material is recorded as cDNA or gDNA derived from T cells, B-cell-depleted T cells, or PBMCs.

Using immunoSEQ multiplex PCR, the repertoire was profiled, and TCRdb retains in-frame clones only, with some absent. The repertoire includes some 120,000 clones, about nine tenths of them detected once, and around 4.6% sits in the top ten. The CDR3 runs 18 residues. Trimming at V came to 5 bases and at J to 6 bases, leaving 17 bases not matched to a gene. Germline-derived CDR1 and CDR2 are SGHAT and FQNNGV. The genes are TRBV11-2 and TRBJ2-3, with 10 nucleotides matching TRBD2. This receptor was taken from a man in his sixties with COVID-19, enrolled during active disease. The sample consisted of peripheral blood. This chain's CDR3 is CASSLHQTSGAHRDTQYF. CDR3 coding DNA: TGTGCCAGCAGCCTACACCAAACTAGCGGGGCCCATCGGGATACGCAGTATTTT.